This T cell receptor (beta chain) was obtained from a study of T cells expressing NK-cell markers. Across the whole study: Cells sorted as CD3+CD56+NKG2C+, CD3+CD56+NKG2C- and CD3+CD56-NKG2C+ T cells supplied the TCR beta repertoires.

With respect to this clonotype: The antigen remains unidentified.

What made the TCR beta cDNA was 5'RACE template switching with UMIs. Reanalyzing the 5' RACE reads, TCRdb keeps one entry per CDR3 protein, without DNA. The sample holds a few hundred thousand distinct CDR3 sequences. Findings of the study overall: Dominant NKG2C+ clonotypes were found to form roughly 1.0-7.0% of CD8+ T cells in six donors. A few donors' CD3+CD56-NKG2C+ cells were dominated by the same clonotypes.

The CDR3 is 16 amino acids. Germline assignment: CDR1 SGHTA and CDR2 FQGTGA. Sequenced sample: blood T cells: a sorted CD56 or NKG2C T cell subset, CD4+ or CD8+ T cells, or bulk PBMC T cells (not recorded which). J is TRBJ1-5 and V is TRBV7-3; TCRdb picks TRBD1, but there is no DNA to check that call. This TCR was recovered from a man aged 18 to 69 in good health. The CDR3 sequence is CASSCGHVYSNQPQHF.